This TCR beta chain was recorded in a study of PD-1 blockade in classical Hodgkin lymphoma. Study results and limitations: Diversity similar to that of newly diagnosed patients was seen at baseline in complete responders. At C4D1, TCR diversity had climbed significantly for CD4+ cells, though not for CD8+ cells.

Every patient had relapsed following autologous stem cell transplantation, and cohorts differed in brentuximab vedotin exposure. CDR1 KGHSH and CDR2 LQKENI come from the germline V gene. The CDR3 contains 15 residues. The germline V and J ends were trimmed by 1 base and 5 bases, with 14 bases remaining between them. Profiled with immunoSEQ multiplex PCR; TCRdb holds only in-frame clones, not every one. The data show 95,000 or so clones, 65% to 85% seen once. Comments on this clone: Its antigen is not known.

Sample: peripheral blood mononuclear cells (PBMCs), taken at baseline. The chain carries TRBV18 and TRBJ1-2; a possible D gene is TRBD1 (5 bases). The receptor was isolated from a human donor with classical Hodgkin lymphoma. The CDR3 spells CASSPRTLEGYGYTF. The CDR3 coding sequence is TGTGCCAGCTCACCACGGACCCTAGAGGGGTATGGCTACACCTTC.